The 8 T cell receptor beta chains presented below share a single source sample, sequenced in a study of neurological immune-mediated disorders. TCRdb reprocessed the 5' RACE reads with MiXCR, giving one entry per CDR3 protein. The data hold approximately 38,000 distinct CDR3 sequences, with approximately 7.2% observed a single time. Sequenced material: CD4+ T cells from blood. Receptors originate from a man aged 50-60 years in good health.

In this sample, this clonotype turned up many times. This chain joins TRBV3-1 and TRBJ2-1; D is perhaps TRBD2 (6 bases). V shed 4 bases and J shed 0 bases, with 7 bases lying between them. The CDR3 consists of 14 residues. CDR1 is LGHDT, CDR2 YNNKEL, per germline (reference sequence). The DNA of the CDR3 is TGTGCCAGCAGCCGGGACTTCTCCTACAATGAGCAGTTCTTC. Protein product: CASSRDFSYNEQFF.

This clonotype has ten or more counts. J is TRBJ2-3 and V is TRBV20-1, with no clear D. From germline, CDR1 is DFQATT and CDR2 SNEGSKA (reference sequence). CDR3 length: 12 amino acids. With 2 bases removed from V and 4 bases from J, the gap between germline ends came to 7 bases. As DNA, the CDR3 is TGCAGTGCTAGATTTGGACCAGATACGCAGTATTTT. It specifies CSARFGPDTQYF.

This clonotype was counted many times. This chain joins TRBV28 and TRBJ2-1; 9 bases map to TRBD2. Germline loops: CDR1 MDHEN, CDR2 SYDVKM. J lost 10 bases, V lost 3 bases, and 13 bases had no gene match. This CDR3 has 16 residues. This CDR3 reads CASSFSGGRAGREQFF. CDR3 DNA sequence: TGTGCCAGCAGTTTTTCCGGCGGGAGGGCCGGTCGAGAGCAGTTCTTC.

This clonotype was seen ten or more times. J is TRBJ1-6 and V is TRBV28; D possibly corresponds to TRBD1 (6 bases). CDR3 length: 14 amino acids. With 3 bases removed from V and 8 bases from J, the gap between germline ends came to 11 bases. Germline loops: CDR1 MDHEN, CDR2 SYDVKM. The CDR3 protein is CASSFRGRYSPLHF. The CDR3 bases are TGTGCCAGCAGTTTCAGGGGTCGGTATTCACCCCTCCACTTT.

This clonotype was recorded many times. This rearrangement joins TRBV28 to TRBJ1-1; D gene ambiguous. Trimming took off 5 bases at V and 2 bases at J, with 18 bases between the two ends. The CDR3 sequence is 16 residues long. Germline values: CDR1 MDHEN, CDR2 SYDVKM. The CDR3 loop is CASSRGGWEPNTEAFF. The DNA of the CDR3 is TGTGCCAGCAGTCGGGGAGGGTGGGAGCCAAACACTGAAGCTTTCTTT.

This clonotype has at least ten counts. One base away lies a much larger clone, so this may be a sequencing read error. CDR3 in DNA: TGTGCCAGCAGCTCTTACCCCGGGGAGCTGTTTTTT. This translates into CASSSYPGELFF. J is TRBJ2-2 and V is TRBV7-7, with unresolved D. This CDR3 is 12 amino acids long. Trimming cost V 4 bases and J 6 bases, with 6 bases left between them. Germline V CDR1 and CDR2: SSHAT, FNYEAQ (reference sequence). Full variable domain (missing parts from reference TRBV7-7 and TRBJ2-2): GAGVSQSPRYKVTKRGQDVTLRCDPISSHATLYWYQQALGQGPEFLTYFNYEAQPDKSGLPSDRFSAERPEGSISTLTIQRTEQRDSAMYRCASSSYPGELFFGEGSRLTVL.

This clonotype was recorded at least ten times. The chain has TRBV6-1 and TRBJ2-2, with D possibly TRBD2 on 5 matching bases. This CDR3 has 14 amino acids. V shed 6 bases and J shed 5 bases, with 13 bases lying between them. Germline V lookup: CDR1 MNHNS, CDR2 SASEGT. The CDR3 DNA reads TGTGCCAGCAGATTGGACTTTGCGACCGGGGAGCTGTTTTTT. Protein sequence: CASRLDFATGELFF.

This clonotype has a count of ten or more. V usage is TRBV6-2 or TRBV6-3 and J usage is TRBJ1-5; 7 nucleotides agree with TRBD1. V trimming: 0 bases; J trimming: 9 bases; junction bases outside the gene matches: 8. The V gene's germline CDR1 is MNHEY and CDR2 SVGEGT. This CDR3 has 15 amino acids. The CDR3 DNA reads as TGTGCCAGCAGTTACTCAGACAGGGTAAATGCGCCCCAGCATTTT. Its translation is CASSYSDRVNAPQHF.